Shown below are 32 T cell receptor beta chains from a single sample sequenced in a study of early T cells in non-severe SARS-CoV-2 infection. TCRdb re-called the 5' RACE reads with MiXCR, one entry per CDR3 protein. The sample contains 100,000 or so distinct CDR3 sequences, approximately 15% of which appear only once. The material was whole blood, obtained at baseline. All receptors derive from an adult who was a healthcare worker with PCR-confirmed SARS-CoV-2 infection or an uninfected control (not recorded which).

There are a few counts of this clonotype. This rearrangement joins TRBV5-1 to TRBJ1-2; the D gene is possibly TRBD1 (5 bases). This CDR3 comprises 14 residues. V was clipped by 0 bases and J by 4 bases, with 10 bases between them. CDR1 and CDR2 (germline): SGHRS, YFSETQ. DNA for the CDR3: TGCGCCAGCAGCTTGGCCGAGGGGCGCTATGGCTACACCTTC. Translation: CASSLAEGRYGYTF.

This clonotype was seen a few times. This CDR3 reads CASSVVGSNNEQFF. Here the CDR3 DNA reads TGTGCCAGCAGCGTAGTGGGCAGTAACAATGAGCAGTTCTTC. This chain joins TRBV9 and TRBJ2-1; D is unclear. V shed 0 bases and J shed 5 bases, with 9 bases lying between them. The CDR3 is made up of 14 amino acids. The germline V gene encodes CDR1 SGDLS and CDR2 YYNGEE.

The chain links TRBV4-1 to TRBJ1-6; D is unresolved. The CDR3 runs to 15 residues. CDR1 is MGHRA, CDR2 YSYEKL, per germline. Between the trimmed V and J ends, which lost 2 bases and 7 bases, there was a span of 12 bases. The CDR3 coding sequence is TGCGCCAGCAGCCAACCCTTAGGAGGGAATTCACCCCTCCACTTT. Translation: CASSQPLGGNSPLHF.

This clonotype was seen just once. DNA of the CDR3: TGCAGTGCGCCCGAGCAGTTCTTC. Its protein product is CSAPEQFF. This rearrangement joins TRBV20-1 to TRBJ2-1; D uncertain. This CDR3 is built from 8 residues. CDR1 is DFQATT, CDR2 SNEGSKA, per germline (reference sequence). V gave up 6 bases and J gave up 10 bases, with 4 bases separating them.

This clonotype was seen ten or more times. The V call is TRBV18, the J call TRBJ2-7, with TRBD2 as a possible D gene (5 bases). Trimming removed 3 bases from V and 4 bases from J, with 13 bases in between. CDR1 and CDR2 from the germline V gene are KGHSH and LQKENI. This CDR3 comprises 14 residues. Here the CDR3 reads CASSPPSGAYEQYF. CDR3 coding DNA: TGTGCCAGCTCACCGCCCAGCGGAGCATACGAGCAGTACTTC. Combining the CDR3 with reference TRBV18 and TRBJ2-7 gives the whole variable domain NAGVMQNPRHLVRRRGQEARLRCSPMKGHSHVYWYRQLPEEGLKFMVYLQKENIIDESGMPKERFSAEFPKEGPSILRIQQVVRGDSAAYFCASSPPSGAYEQYFGPGTRLTVT.

The chain joins TRBV12-3 or TRBV12-4 to TRBJ1-1, with 9 bases aligning to TRBD1. The CDR3 is 15 amino acids. J was trimmed by 9 bases and V by 5 bases; bases with no gene match: 13. In nucleotides, the CDR3 is TGTGCCAGCAGTCCACCGCCGGGACAGGGAACCCAAGCTTTCTTT. Translated, it gives CASSPPPGQGTQAFF.

This clonotype appeared many times. The chain uses TRBV7-7 and TRBJ2-1; 9 positions agree with TRBD2. The germline V gene encodes CDR1 SSHAT and CDR2 FNYEAQ (reference sequence). The CDR3 contains 15 residues. The V and J ends lost 5 bases and 6 bases, in that order; junction bases with no gene match: 8. The CDR3 protein is CASSPTSGTLNEQFF. The CDR3 region has the DNA TGTGCCAGCAGCCCGACTAGCGGAACGCTCAATGAGCAGTTCTTC.

The chain has TRBV5-1 and TRBJ2-5, with a possible D match to TRBD2 (5 bases). CDR1 SGHRS and CDR2 YFSETQ come from the germline V gene. This CDR3 comprises 11 residues. Deletions cut 6 bases from V and 4 bases from J, with 7 bases between. The CDR3 DNA reads TGCGCCAGCACCGGAGGAGAGACCCAGTACTTC. It codes for CASTGGETQYF.

The rearrangement joins TRBV7-8 to TRBJ2-4; D gene ambiguous. V dropped 1 base and J dropped 7 bases, with 11 bases sitting between them. This CDR3 contains 14 residues. Looked up from germline, CDR1 is SGHVS and CDR2 is FQNEAQ. CDR3 loop: CASSLGGVENIQYF. DNA for the CDR3: TGTGCCAGCAGCTTAGGCGGTGTGGAGAACATTCAGTACTTC.

This clonotype was picked up a small number of times. This rearrangement joins TRBV28 to TRBJ2-5; D not certain. The CDR3 consists of 14 residues. V was trimmed by 5 bases and J by 2 bases, leaving 12 bases between them. Germline V lookup: CDR1 MDHEN, CDR2 SYDVKM. The CDR3 nucleotides read TGTGCCAGCAGTGCTCAACCTATTCAAGAGACCCAGTACTTC. As protein: CASSAQPIQETQYF.

V usage is TRBV6-2 or TRBV6-3 and J usage is TRBJ2-7; a weak D match, TRBD2 (5 bases). The V gene's germline CDR1 is MNHEY and CDR2 SVGEGT. The CDR3 runs 15 residues. V was trimmed by 6 bases and J by 5 bases, leaving 20 bases between them. CDR3 protein: CASRTGGLRSHEQYF. The CDR3 nucleotides read TGTGCCAGCAGGACCGGAGGACTGAGATCCCACGAGCAGTACTTC.

In regard to this clonotype: Germline and junction disagree at one end, which may indicate a read error. The chain employs TRBV6-2 or TRBV6-3 and TRBJ1-5, with a possible D match to TRBD1 (5 bases). Germline V gives CDR1 MNHEY, CDR2 SVGEGT. This CDR3 has 15 residues. The CDR3 DNA reads TGTGCCAGCAGCTACTATACAGGTTTCAATCAGCCCCAGCATTTT. Protein: CASSYYTGFNQPQHF.

This clonotype was seen a handful of times. The genes are TRBV24-1 and TRBJ2-3; D possibly corresponds to TRBD2 (5 bases). The CDR3 has 15 residues. Germline V lookup: CDR1 KGHDR, CDR2 SFDVKD. The germline V and J ends were trimmed by 4 bases and 2 bases, with 12 bases remaining between them. CDR3 sequence: CATSDLDSNTDTQYF. CDR3 in DNA: TGTGCCACCAGTGACCTGGACTCAAACACAGATACGCAGTATTTT.

This clonotype was detected a few times. The genes are TRBV29-1 and TRBJ1-1; D is possibly TRBD1 (5 bases). The germline V gene has CDR1 SQVTM and CDR2 ANQGSEA. V was pared by 2 bases and J by 6 bases, with 10 bases between. CDR3 length equals 12 residues. CDR3 loop: CSVERGSAEAFF. The CDR3 DNA sequence: TGCAGCGTTGAACGGGGGAGCGCTGAAGCTTTCTTT.

As to this clonotype: This sequence may be a read error, since a much larger clone differs from it by one base. The rearrangement joins TRBV15 to TRBJ1-2; possible D gene TRBD1, 6 bases. There are 13 residues in the CDR3. Trimming pared 4 bases from V and 4 bases from J, leaving 10 bases between. Looked up from germline, CDR1 is LNHNV and CDR2 is YYDKDF (reference sequence). The CDR3 sequence is CATSIGQLYGYTF. CDR3 coding DNA: TGTGCCACCAGCATAGGACAGCTCTATGGCTACACCTTC.

V and J are TRBV5-1 and TRBJ2-2; 13 bases match TRBD2. V lost 9 bases, J lost 6 bases, and 5 bases stayed unmatched. The length of the CDR3 is 14 residues. Germline CDR1 SGHRS, CDR2 YFSETQ. CDR3 nucleotides: TGCGCCACCCCGGGACTAGCGGGATCCGGGGAGCTGTTTTTT. Its translation: CATPGLAGSGELFF.

This clonotype was found a few times. V usage is TRBV7-9 and J usage is TRBJ1-2; D possibly corresponds to TRBD1 (5 bases). The ends were cut back, 0 bases at V and 4 bases at J, with 21 bases in the middle. In germline, CDR1 is SEHNR, CDR2 FQNEAQ (reference sequence). The CDR3 consists of 18 residues. The CDR3 reads CASSLAGDPRQYSYGYTF. The CDR3 DNA follows: TGTGCCAGCAGCTTAGCCGGGGACCCAAGACAGTATAGCTATGGCTACACCTTC.

In this sample, this clonotype turned up a few times. In DNA form, the CDR3 reads TGTGCCAGCATTGACAGGGGATACTACGAGCAGTACTTC. Its translation: CASIDRGYYEQYF. The rearrangement links TRBV28 to TRBJ2-7, with TRBD1 matching 8 bases. The CDR3 spans 13 residues. V trimming: 7 bases; J trimming: 3 bases; junction bases outside the gene matches: 5. Germline loops: CDR1 MDHEN, CDR2 SYDVKM.

This clonotype was recorded a few times. J is TRBJ1-1 and V is TRBV5-1; D possibly corresponds to TRBD1 (5 bases). Germline V gives CDR1 SGHRS, CDR2 YFSETQ. The CDR3 contains 14 residues. Between the trimmed V and J ends, which lost 0 bases and 1 base, there was a span of 7 bases. The DNA for the CDR3 is TGCGCCAGCAGCTTGGCGACAGAGAACACTGAAGCTTTCTTT. Translated: CASSLATENTEAFF.

The sample holds one count of this clonotype. The V and J genes are TRBV9 and TRBJ2-7; 9 nucleotides align to TRBD1. Germline V gene lookup returns CDR1 SGDLS and CDR2 YYNGEE. The CDR3 sequence is 14 residues long. J was trimmed by 5 bases and V by 4 bases; bases with no gene match: 7. CDR3 residues: CASSHPGQGDEQYF. CDR3 bases: TGTGCCAGCAGCCACCCGGGACAGGGTGACGAGCAGTACTTC. The full variable domain, in which reference TRBV9 and TRBJ2-7 provide the parts outside the CDR3, is DSGVTQTPKHLITATGQRVTLRCSPRSGDLSVYWYQQSLDQGLQFLIQYYNGEERAKGNILERFSAQQFPDLHSELNLSSLELGDSALYFCASSHPGQGDEQYFGPGTRLTVT.

The rearrangement links TRBV5-1 to TRBJ2-1; D gene ambiguous. CDR1 is SGHRS and CDR2 is YFSETQ in the germline V gene. V lost 1 base, J lost 8 bases, and 16 bases lay in between. The CDR3 has 15 amino acids. The CDR3 protein is CASSLSSPWVYEQFF. Written as DNA, the CDR3 is TGCGCCAGCAGCTTGTCCTCCCCGTGGGTGTATGAGCAGTTCTTC.

This clonotype has ten or more counts. This chain links TRBV12-3 or TRBV12-4 with TRBJ1-1; 7 bases line up with TRBD1. The CDR3 is made up of 15 amino acids. Trimming cost V 6 bases and J 2 bases; bases outside gene matches: 9. The DNA for the CDR3 is TGTGCCAGCAGCCCGTGGGGACAGCTAAACACTGAAGCTTTCTTT. It encodes CASSPWGQLNTEAFF.

The chain employs TRBV11-2 and TRBJ2-7, with D hard to call. Trimming took off 5 bases at V and 1 base at J, with 9 bases between the two ends. CDR1 is SGHAT, CDR2 FQNNGV, per germline. The CDR3 is 13 residues long. CDR3 amino acids: CASSPWISYEQYF. The CDR3 coding sequence is TGTGCCAGCAGCCCCTGGATTTCCTACGAGCAGTACTTC.

This clonotype has a count of ten or more. The chain links TRBV6-1 to TRBJ2-5; tentatively, D is TRBD1 (5 bases). Between the trimmed V and J ends, which lost 2 bases and 5 bases, there was a span of 6 bases. Germline CDR1 MNHNS, CDR2 SASEGT. CDR3 length: 12 residues. CDR3 in amino acids: CASSEQGETQYF. CDR3 bases: TGTGCCAGCAGTGAACAGGGTGAGACCCAGTACTTC.

At least ten counts were recorded for this clonotype. This chain connects TRBV28 to TRBJ2-7; D might be TRBD2 (6 bases). V was shortened by 6 bases and J by 0 bases, with 18 bases between the two germline ends. The CDR3 has 16 residues. The germline CDR1 and CDR2 sequences are MDHEN and SYDVKM. The CDR3 DNA reads TGTGCCAGCAGCCGCCTGGGAGGAGGAAGCTCCTACGAGCAGTACTTC. Translation: CASSRLGGGSSYEQYF.

V usage is TRBV12-3 or TRBV12-4 and J usage is TRBJ2-7; D is undetermined. This CDR3 has 13 residues. Trimming cost V 4 bases and J 4 bases, with 11 bases left between them. The CDR3: CASSSVAAYEQYF. As DNA, the CDR3 is TGTGCCAGCAGTTCCGTGGCCGCTTACGAGCAGTACTTC.

This clonotype has only a few counts. The chain joins TRBV11-2 to TRBJ1-2, with 7 nucleotides matching TRBD1. CDR3 length: 13 residues. CDR1 is SGHAT, CDR2 FQNNGV, per germline. The J segment lost 8 bases and the V segment lost 5 bases, leaving 8 bases of the junction unmatched. CDR3 sequence: CASSPGGQLGYTF. CDR3 nucleotide sequence: TGTGCCAGCAGCCCAGGGGGACAGTTAGGCTACACCTTC. Full variable domain (missing parts from reference TRBV11-2 and TRBJ1-2): EAGVAQSPRYKIIEKRQSVAFWCNPISGHATLYWYQQILGQGPKLLIQFQNNGVVDDSQLPKDRFSAERLKGVDSTLKIQPAKLEDSAVYLCASSPGGQLGYTFGSGTRLTVV.

This clonotype was detected many times. This chain links TRBV11-2 with TRBJ2-1; 9 nucleotides line up with TRBD2. The CDR3 extends over 16 amino acids. In germline, CDR1 is SGHAT, CDR2 FQNNGV. The ends lost 5 bases at V and 6 bases at J; junction bases unmatched: 11. CDR3 coding DNA: TGTGCCAGCAGCCCAAGCGCGGGAGGGCCCACCAATGAGCAGTTCTTC. This gives the protein CASSPSAGGPTNEQFF. The full variable domain, in which reference TRBV11-2 and TRBJ2-1 provide the parts outside the CDR3, is EAGVAQSPRYKIIEKRQSVAFWCNPISGHATLYWYQQILGQGPKLLIQFQNNGVVDDSQLPKDRFSAERLKGVDSTLKIQPAKLEDSAVYLCASSPSAGGPTNEQFFGPGTRLTVL.

This clonotype has ten or more counts. The rearrangement joins TRBV12-3 or TRBV12-4 to TRBJ2-7; the D is unclear. The CDR3 contains 11 residues. V lost 4 bases and J 6 bases, leaving 7 bases between the germline ends. In DNA form, the CDR3 reads TGTGCCAGCAGTTCTCGGGTCGAGCAGTACTTC. Its translation is CASSSRVEQYF.

The genes are TRBV11-3 and TRBJ1-1; D is unresolved. The CDR3 is 13 residues long. The V gene's germline CDR1 is SGHNT and CDR2 YENEEA. Trimming stripped 6 bases from V and 2 bases from J, with 10 bases between. In DNA form, the CDR3 reads TGTGCCAGCAGTCAAAATATTAACACTGAAGCTTTCTTT. It translates to CASSQNINTEAFF.

There are a few counts of this clonotype. The gene calls are TRBV11-2 and TRBJ2-1; 8 bases line up with TRBD2. V lost 0 bases and J lost 13; bases outside the gene matches: 5. The CDR3 length is 13 residues. Germline assignment: CDR1 SGHAT and CDR2 FQNNGV. The DNA of the CDR3 is TGTGCCAGCAGCTTAGATGAGGTAGCGGGACAGTTCTTC. Protein: CASSLDEVAGQFF.

V gene TRBV7-8 combines with J gene TRBJ1-1; D is undetermined. Per germline, CDR1 SGHVS and CDR2 FQNEAQ. The CDR3 loop spans 13 amino acids. The V gene lost 2 bases and the J gene lost 3 bases, with 7 bases spanning the gap. This CDR3 reads CASSLLVDTEAFF. CDR3 DNA sequence: TGTGCCAGCAGCTTACTGGTCGACACTGAAGCTTTCTTT.